This T cell receptor (beta chain) originates from a study of blood T cell repertoires in COVID-19. Patients from Seattle were sampled longitudinally, starting during active infection. As processed by the authors: Amplified reference gene primers provided the basis for estimating nucleated cell counts. Sequencing used immunoSEQ multiplex PCR; TCRdb keeps in-frame clones, though not all of them. The D gene and trimming were derived from the DNA, and the V and J assignments and clone size from that table. The table includes approximately 150,000 clones, 84% detected once. The TCR originated in a man aged 25 to 45 with COVID-19, enrolled during active disease. Sequenced: peripheral blood.

This chain's CDR3 is CASSSLGANQPQHF. The DNA for the CDR3 is TGTGCCAGCAGTAGTCTGGGGGCCAATCAGCCCCAGCATTTT. This rearrangement joins TRBV27 to TRBJ1-5; tentatively, D is TRBD1 (6 bases). Per the germline V gene, CDR1 is MNHEY and CDR2 is SMNVEV (reference sequence). V dropped 5 bases and J dropped 3 bases, with 11 bases sitting between them. The CDR3 spans 14 residues.